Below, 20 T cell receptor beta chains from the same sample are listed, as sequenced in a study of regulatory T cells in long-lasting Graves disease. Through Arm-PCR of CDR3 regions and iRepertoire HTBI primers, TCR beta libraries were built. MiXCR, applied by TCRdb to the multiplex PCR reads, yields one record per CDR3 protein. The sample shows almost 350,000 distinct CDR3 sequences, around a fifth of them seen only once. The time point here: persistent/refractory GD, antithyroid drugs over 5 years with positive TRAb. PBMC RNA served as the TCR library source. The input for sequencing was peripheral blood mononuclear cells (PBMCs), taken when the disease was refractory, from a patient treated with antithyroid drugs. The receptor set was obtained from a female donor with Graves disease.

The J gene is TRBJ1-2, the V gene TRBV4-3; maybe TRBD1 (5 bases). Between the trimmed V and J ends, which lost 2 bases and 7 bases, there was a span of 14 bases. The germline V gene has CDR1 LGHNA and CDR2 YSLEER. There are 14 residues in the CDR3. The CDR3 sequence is CASSQSYGAVGYTF. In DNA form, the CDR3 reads TGCGCCAGCAGCCAATCTTATGGGGCGGTTGGCTACACCTTC.

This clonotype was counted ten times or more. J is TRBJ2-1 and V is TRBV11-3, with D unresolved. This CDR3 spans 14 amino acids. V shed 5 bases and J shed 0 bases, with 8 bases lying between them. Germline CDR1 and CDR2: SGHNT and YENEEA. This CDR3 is CASSPGDSYNEQFF. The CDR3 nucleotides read TGTGCCAGCAGCCCTGGGGACTCCTACAATGAGCAGTTCTTC.

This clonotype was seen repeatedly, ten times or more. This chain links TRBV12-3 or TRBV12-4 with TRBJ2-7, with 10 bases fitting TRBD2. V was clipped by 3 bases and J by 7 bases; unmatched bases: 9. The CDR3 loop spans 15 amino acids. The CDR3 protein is CASSFYLAGVSEQYF. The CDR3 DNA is TGTGCCAGCAGTTTTTACCTAGCGGGAGTGAGTGAGCAGTACTTC.

CDR3 region: CSGGPEETQYF. CDR3 sequence (DNA): TGCAGCGGAGGACCCGAGGAGACCCAGTACTTC. The gene calls are TRBV29-1 and TRBJ2-5; D gene uncertain. Germline V gene lookup returns CDR1 SQVTM and CDR2 ANQGSEA. The CDR3 runs to 11 residues. Trimming stripped 7 bases from V and 5 bases from J, with 11 bases between.

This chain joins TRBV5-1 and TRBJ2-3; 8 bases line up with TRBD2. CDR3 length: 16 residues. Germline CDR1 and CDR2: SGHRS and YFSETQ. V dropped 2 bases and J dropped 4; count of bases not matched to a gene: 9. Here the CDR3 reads CASSFKAGVTADTQYF. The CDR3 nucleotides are TGCGCCAGCAGCTTTAAAGCGGGAGTAACTGCAGATACGCAGTATTTT.

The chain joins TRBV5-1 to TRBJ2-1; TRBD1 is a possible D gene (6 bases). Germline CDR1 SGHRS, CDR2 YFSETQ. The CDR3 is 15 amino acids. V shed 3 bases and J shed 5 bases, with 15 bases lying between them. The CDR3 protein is CASSSGVGGNNEQFF. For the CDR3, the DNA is TGCGCCAGCAGCTCAGGGGTCGGTGGGAACAATGAGCAGTTCTTC.

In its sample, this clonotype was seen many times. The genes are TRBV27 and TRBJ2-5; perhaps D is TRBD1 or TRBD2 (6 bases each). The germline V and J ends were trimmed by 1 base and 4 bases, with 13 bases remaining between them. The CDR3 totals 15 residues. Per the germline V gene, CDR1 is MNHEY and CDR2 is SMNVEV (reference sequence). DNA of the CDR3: TGTGCCAGCAGTTTATTTGGCGGGACATTAGAGACCCAGTACTTC. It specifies CASSLFGGTLETQYF.

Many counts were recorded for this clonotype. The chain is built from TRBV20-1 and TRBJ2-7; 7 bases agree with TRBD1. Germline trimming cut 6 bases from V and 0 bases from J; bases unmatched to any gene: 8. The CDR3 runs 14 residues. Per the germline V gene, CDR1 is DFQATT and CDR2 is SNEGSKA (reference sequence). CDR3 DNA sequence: TGCAGTGCGACCGGGACAGCAAGCTCCTACGAGCAGTACTTC. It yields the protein CSATGTASSYEQYF.

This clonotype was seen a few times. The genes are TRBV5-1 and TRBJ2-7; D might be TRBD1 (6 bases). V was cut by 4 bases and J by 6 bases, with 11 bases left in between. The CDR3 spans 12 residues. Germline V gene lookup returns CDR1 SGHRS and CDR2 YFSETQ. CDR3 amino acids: CASSHTGREQYF. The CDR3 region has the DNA TGCGCCAGCAGCCACACAGGGCGCGAGCAGTACTTC.

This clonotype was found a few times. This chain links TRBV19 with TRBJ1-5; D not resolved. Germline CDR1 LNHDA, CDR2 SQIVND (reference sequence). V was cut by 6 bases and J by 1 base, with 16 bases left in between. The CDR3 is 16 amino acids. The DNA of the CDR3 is TGTGCCAGTAGAGGACGGATCTCGATAAGCAATCAGCCCCAGCATTTT. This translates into CASRGRISISNQPQHF.

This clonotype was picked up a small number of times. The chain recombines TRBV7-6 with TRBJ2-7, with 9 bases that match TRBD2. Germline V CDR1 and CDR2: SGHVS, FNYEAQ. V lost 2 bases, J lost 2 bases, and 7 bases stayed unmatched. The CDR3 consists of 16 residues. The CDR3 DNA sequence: TGTGCCAGCAGCTTAAATCCGGCTAGCGGGACCTACGAGCAGTACTTC. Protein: CASSLNPASGTYEQYF.

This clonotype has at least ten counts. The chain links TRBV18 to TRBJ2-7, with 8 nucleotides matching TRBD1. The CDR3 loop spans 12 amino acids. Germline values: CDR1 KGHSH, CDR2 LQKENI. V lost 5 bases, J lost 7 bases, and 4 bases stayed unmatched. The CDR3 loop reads CASSEQGEEQYF. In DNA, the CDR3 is TGTGCCAGCTCAGAACAGGGGGAAGAGCAGTACTTC. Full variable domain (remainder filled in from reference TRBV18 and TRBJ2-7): NAGVMQNPRHLVRRRGQEARLRCSPMKGHSHVYWYRQLPEEGLKFMVYLQKENIIDESGMPKERFSAEFPKEGPSILRIQQVVRGDSAAYFCASSEQGEEQYFGPGTRLTVT.

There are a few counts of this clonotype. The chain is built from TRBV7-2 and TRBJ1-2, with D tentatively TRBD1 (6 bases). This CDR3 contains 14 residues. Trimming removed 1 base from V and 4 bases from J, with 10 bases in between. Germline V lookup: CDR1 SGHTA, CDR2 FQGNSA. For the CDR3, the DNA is TGTGCCAGCAGCTTAGACAGGGAATCCTATGGCTACACCTTC. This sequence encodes CASSLDRESYGYTF. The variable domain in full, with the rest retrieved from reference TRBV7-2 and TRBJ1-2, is GAGVSQSPSNKVTEKGKDVELRCDPISGHTALYWYRQSLGQGLEFLIYFQGNSAPDKSGLPSDRFSAERTGGSVSTLTIQRTQQEDSAVYLCASSLDRESYGYTFGSGTRLTVV.

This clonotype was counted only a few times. In nucleotides, the CDR3 is TGCAGCGTTGAAGGGTTCGGGCGTCGCACTGAAGCTTTCTTT. It translates to CSVEGFGRRTEAFF. V gene TRBV29-1 combines with J gene TRBJ1-1; D uncertain. This CDR3 is 14 amino acids long. Germline V gene lookup returns CDR1 SQVTM and CDR2 ANQGSEA. Trimming pared 1 base from V and 4 bases from J, leaving 13 bases between.

This CDR3 is CASSQQVYQPQHF. CDR3 nucleotide sequence: TGTGCCAGCAGCCAACAAGTTTATCAGCCCCAGCATTTT. V gene TRBV7-8 combines with J gene TRBJ1-5; D gene uncertain. The CDR3 runs 13 residues. Per germline, CDR1 SGHVS and CDR2 FQNEAQ. Deletions cut 5 bases from V and 5 bases from J, with 10 bases between.

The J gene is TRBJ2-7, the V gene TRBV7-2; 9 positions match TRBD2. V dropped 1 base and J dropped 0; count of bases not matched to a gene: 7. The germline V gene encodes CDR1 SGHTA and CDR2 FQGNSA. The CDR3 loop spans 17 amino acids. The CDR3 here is CASSLGLAGDYSYEQYF. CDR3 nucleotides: TGTGCCAGCAGCTTAGGTTTAGCGGGGGACTACTCCTACGAGCAGTACTTC.

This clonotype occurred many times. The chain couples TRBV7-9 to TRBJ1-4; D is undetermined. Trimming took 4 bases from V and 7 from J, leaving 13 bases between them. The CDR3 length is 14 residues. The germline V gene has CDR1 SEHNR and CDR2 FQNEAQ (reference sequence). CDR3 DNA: TGTGCCAGCAGCTCGGACTCGGGGAGTGAAAAACTGTTTTTT. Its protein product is CASSSDSGSEKLFF.

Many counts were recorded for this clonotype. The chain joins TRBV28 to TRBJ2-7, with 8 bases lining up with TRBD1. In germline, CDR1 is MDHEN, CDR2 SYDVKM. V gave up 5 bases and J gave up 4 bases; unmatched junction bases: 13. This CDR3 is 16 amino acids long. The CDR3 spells CASSPPYQGAVYEQYF. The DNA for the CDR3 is TGTGCCAGCAGTCCACCATACCAGGGGGCGGTTTACGAGCAGTACTTC.

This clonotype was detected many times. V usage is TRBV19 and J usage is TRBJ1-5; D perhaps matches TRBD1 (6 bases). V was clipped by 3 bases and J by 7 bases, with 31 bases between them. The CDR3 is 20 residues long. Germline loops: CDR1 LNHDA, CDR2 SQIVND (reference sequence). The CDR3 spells CASSISLTRQLQGFRQPQHF. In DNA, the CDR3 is TGTGCCAGTAGTATCTCCCTAACCAGACAACTACAGGGCTTTAGACAGCCCCAGCATTTT. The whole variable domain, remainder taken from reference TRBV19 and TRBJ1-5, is DGGITQSPKYLFRKEGQNVTLSCEQNLNHDAMYWYRQDPGQGLRLIYYSQIVNDFQKGDIAEGYSVSREKKESFPLTVTSAQKNPTAFYLCASSISLTRQLQGFRQPQHFGDGTRLSIL.

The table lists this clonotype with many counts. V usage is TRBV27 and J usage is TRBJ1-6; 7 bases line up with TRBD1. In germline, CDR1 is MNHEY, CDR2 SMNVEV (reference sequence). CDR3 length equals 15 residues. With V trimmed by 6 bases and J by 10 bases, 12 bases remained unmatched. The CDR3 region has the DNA TGTGCCAGCAGCACTTACAGGGGAGTGGGCTCACCCCTCCACTTT. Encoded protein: CASSTYRGVGSPLHF.